This TCR beta chain is drawn from a study of glioma-infiltrating T cells. Study-wide findings and caveats: Above-expected tissue-blood divergence occurred in all gliomas, most in low-grade ones.

Using RNA template, CDR3s of TCR alpha and beta were amplified with iRepertoire arm-PCR. TCRdb called the multiplex PCR reads again in MiXCR, with one record for every CDR3 protein. The sample holds around 170,000 distinct CDR3 sequences, more than 35% seen once. CDR3 length: 15 residues. Germline V CDR1 and CDR2: LGHDT, YNNKEL (reference sequence). V trimming: 5 bases; J trimming: 5 bases; junction bases outside the gene matches: 1. About this clonotype: What it recognizes is unknown. A much larger clone is a single base away; this may be a read error.

This sequence originates from a human donor with low-grade glioma or glioblastoma, undergoing nonglioma brain surgery, or in good health (not recorded which). Input material: glioma tissue, nonneoplastic brain tissue, or PBMCs (not recorded which). The chain employs TRBV3-1 and TRBJ2-1; 15 nucleotides line up with TRBD2. CDR3 bases: TGTGCCAGCAGCTGGACTAGCGGGAGGGACAATGAGCAGTTCTTC. Translated, it gives CASSWTSGRDNEQFF.